This section outlines one T cell receptor beta chain sequence together with its context. The antigen this receptor binds is unknown. No per-base quality is available; no much larger clone lies one base away. In total, roughly 670 healthy bone marrow donors made up the cohort. All cohort members were sampled while nominally healthy, although unrecorded immune exposures were likely present. The donor was CMV seronegative and was included in the group of 352 seronegative cohort members. Each donor provided a peripheral blood sample, and peripheral blood mononuclear cells were used for TCR beta sequencing. Genomic DNA extraction from the blood cell samples was performed with the Qiagen DNeasy Blood Extraction Kit. This entry is derived from a study of cytomegalovirus exposure and HLA in healthy donors (dated by TCRdb to about 2017). In terms of the full investigation: An earlier analysis of more than 550 of the donors reported under 300 Gb of sequence data and 117 million unique TCR beta sequences obtained from some 170 million T cells. An early release covering more than 500 HLA-typed donors comprised approximately 290 gigabases of sequencing data and tens of millions of unique TCR sequences. Of the 350 to 400 genotyped donors, approximately 82% fell in the genetic ancestry cluster associated with self-reported Caucasian donors. The study aimed to test whether cataloging public T cell receptors could reveal signatures of past pathogen exposure. The T cell repertoires of 666 subjects were profiled by immunosequencing and related to cytomegalovirus serostatus. Along with the roughly 670-subject first cohort, a separate validation cohort of approximately 110 different subjects was used. High-throughput TCR immunosequencing, statistical association of individual TCRs with disease status, and machine learning were combined to predict cytomegalovirus infection status. To study patterns of TCR occurrence, a later analysis re-analyzed previously published TCR beta repertoires from 550 to 800 donors and added high-resolution HLA genotyping. Rather than using new phenotypic data, the later analysis identified candidate immune exposures from TCR beta sequences and from how often those sequences occurred across donors. An earlier analysis of 587 of the donors applied high-throughput TCR beta sequencing to assess whether each TCR beta V gene segment acted as functional or pseudogenic. Alongside the repertoire data, information on donor age, sex, ethnicity and CMV serostatus was compiled. A later genetic analysis took genome-wide SNP genotypes for 398 of the 666 donors and used that subset as a discovery cohort. All discovery cohort repertoires had been generated on a single sequencing platform. HLA typing covered class I and class II loci at four-digit resolution. The number of typed donors differed by locus: about 620-640 for A, B, C, DRB1 and DQB1; approximately 520 for DQA1; fewer than 610 for DPA1; and some 450 for DPB1. Several DR-DQ haplotypes were treated as single units for association and clustering because of strong linkage in the cohort. Among roughly 400 genotyped donors of the cohort, an average of around 250,000 unique TCR beta nucleotide sequences was sequenced per donor, of which about 18% were non-productive. Broad study findings and their caveats: A few of the identified cytomegalovirus-associated TCR beta chains were confirmed in vitro to be specific for cytomegalovirus antigens. The study listed 150 to 200 TCR beta chains as associated with cytomegalovirus. A further reported finding was that TCR beta sequences accurately predicted the HLA-A and HLA-B alleles for most subjects in the first cohort. Most TCR sequences were observed very rarely across donors, whereas some public TCRs were present in many individuals. Because some donors lacked HLA typing at each locus, the association tests relied only on the typed subset. Presence/absence analyses assumed roughly uniform sequencing depth across donors, an assumption that may not hold. Most CMV-associated TCR beta chains appeared to be HLA-restricted in a later analysis, and the HLA associations seemed to be driven largely by CMV exposure. About 15 rarely observed V segments, including chromosome 9 orphons, were excluded from the earlier analysis of several hundred of the donors because counts were too low. The only immune exposure information available for the cohort was CMV serostatus. The classifier was reported to diagnose cytomegalovirus status with high specificity and sensitivity in both the original cohort and the validation cohort. In a later analysis, around 15,000 TCR beta sequences were associated with specific HLA alleles at a false discovery rate of 0.05. A later genetic analysis associated a missense DCLRE1C variant with V-gene and J-gene trimming of TCR beta chains, and an independent cohort replicated the association. A cluster of highly shared sequence variants was judged likely to be a technical artifact of the sequencing pipeline. In a later analysis, TCR association rates were found to vary across HLA loci, with the most associated TCRs seen for DRB1 alleles and the fewest for HLA-C alleles. The cohort was sequenced for TCR beta chains only, and without alpha or paired-chain data the features that could be detected were limited. In a later genetic analysis, fewer N-insertions in productive TCRs were reported among donors in an Asian-associated ancestry cluster than the roughly 700-donor mean. A later analysis found that HLA-associated TCR beta chains were more clonally expanded and had lower generation probabilities than equally common non-associated chains. In an earlier analysis of approximately 590 of the donors, most TCR beta V segments appeared in productive rearrangements about 87% or about 30% of the time, broadly matching IMGT annotations. In a later analysis, several top co-occurrence clusters were reported to appear linked to parvovirus B19, influenza, CMV and Epstein-Barr virus. Correlated functional status among segregating V segments might be attributable to linkage disequilibrium, but an unknown experimental factor could not be ruled out. When HLA alleles, especially DR and DQ, strongly co-occurred, attributing TCR associations to individual alleles was difficult. Because the 87-base-pair reads could not distinguish some IMGT-functional V segments, including TRBV6-2 and TRBV6-3, those segments were excluded. The authors suggested that the approach could potentially be generalized to other disease states and immunological phenotypes.

At the junction V is shortened by 4 bases and J by 10 bases; bases outside the gene matches: 5. From its cysteine to its phenylalanine, the CDR3 spans 15 amino acids. The CDR3 DNA has 45 bases and is translated from base 1. Looking up the germline V gene yields CDR1 SGHVS and CDR2 FQNEAQ. Receptor libraries were prepared by the immunoSEQ multiplex PCR assay. For the multiplex PCR, a mixture combining 60 forward primers for TCR Vbeta segments and 13 reverse primers for TCR Jbeta segments was used. Amplification of the CDR3 region of rearranged TCR beta genes was performed with a multiplex PCR assay on genomic DNA. On the Illumina HiSeq System, the amplified TCR beta libraries were sequenced as 87-base-pair reads. The published analysis was carried out like this. A later analysis tallied 80 million to 95 million unique TCR beta chains across the 666 repertoires, and about 10 million of those chains were shared by two or more donors. Raw reads were error-corrected and collapsed into unique sequences with a nearest-neighbor algorithm that merged closely related sequences to remove PCR and sequencing errors. CDR3 sequences were aligned to IMGT reference sequences to assign V, D and J gene segments. For a sequence to be retained, at least a six-nucleotide match to both a V gene segment and a J gene segment was required. A rearrangement counted as productive if the CDR3 had no stop codons and remained in frame with V and J, and every other rearrangement counted as non-productive. Following IMGT convention, CDR3 was defined as the stretch from the second conserved V-encoded cysteine to the conserved J-encoded phenylalanine. The earlier analysis of 587 of the donors excluded sequences that lacked an unambiguous match to a single V gene segment. In an earlier analysis of 500 to 750 of the donors, V segments were called functional above 56.7% productive rearrangements and were called segregating when the between-donor standard deviation exceeded 5%. A statistical classification framework was built to diagnose cytomegalovirus status from the catalog of TCR beta chain sequences. V and J gene assignment, in a later analysis, came from comparing TCR nucleotide sequences with IMGT/GENE-DB human TR gene sequences. Using the TCRdist pipeline, a later analysis assigned CDR3 sequences along with most-parsimonious VDJ recombination scenarios. In a later analysis, every TCR beta chain was defined by the combination of its CDR3 amino acid sequence and its V-gene family, and reads without a unique V-gene family were dropped. In a later analysis, 500 to 650 highly shared, low-generation-probability nucleotide sequences were removed to address suspected cross-contamination and a sequencing artifact. In a later analysis, a clonal expansion index was calculated for each public chain from normalized within-repertoire ranks of inferred template counts. In a later analysis, generation probabilities were computed with a VDJ recombination model fitted to out-of-frame rearrangements, and the resulting probabilities were checked against IGoR. Hypergeometric tests were used in a later analysis to score TCR-TCR, TCR-HLA and TCR-CMV co-occurrence, with a repertoire-size bias correction applied to the TCR pairs. To estimate false discovery rates, a later analysis permuted the HLA or CMV assignments 20 times. In a later analysis, co-occurring TCRs were grouped with DBSCAN, and TCRdist sequence similarity was added when clustering was performed within HLA-allele-positive subsets. Repertoires with fewer than 30,000 or more than 120,000 public chains were left out of co-occurrence clustering, as were five repertoires with anomalous nucleotide sharing. The immuneACCESS repertoire file appears here via TCRdb, limited to in-frame rearrangements. These files lack a portion of the clones; in checked studies, under half of the deficit traces to unresolved V genes, and the cause of the others is not known. V, J and clone size were drawn from that table, and D and trimming were deduced from the DNA. In this sample the table shows 73,000 or so clones, about 80% of which occur a single time. The ten biggest clones cover approximately 5.8% of the sample.

This receptor was identified in a man aged 50 or older in good health and CMV-seronegative. The chain is made from TRBV7-8 and TRBJ1-6, and 12 bases in between align with TRBD1. Sequencing input: PBMCs. The DNA sequence is given as TGTGCCAGCAGCTCAGGGACAGGGGGCGGATCACCCCTCCACTTT. This translates into CASSSGTGGGSPLHF.